A single sample gave rise to the 22 T cell receptor beta chains below, sequenced in a study of OX40 agonist ivuxolimab in advanced cancers. The method was immunoSEQ multiplex PCR; TCRdb's version includes in-frame clones alone and lacks a portion of them. The repertoire consists of more than 55,000 clones, with 65% to 80% occurring once and the leading ten covering 6.3%. The sample here was CD4+ or CD8+ T cells sorted from blood, taken in a trial of the OX40 agonist ivuxolimab. Receptors were obtained from an adult with an advanced solid tumor such as melanoma, head and neck, liver or kidney cancer.

The rearrangement joins TRBV25-1 to TRBJ2-7; 7 bases are shared with TRBD2. V gave up 3 bases and J gave up 5 bases; unmatched junction bases: 7. The germline V gene encodes CDR1 MGHDK and CDR2 SYGVNS. The CDR3 sequence is 14 residues long. CDR3 loop: CASSDPGGGDEQYF. In DNA form, the CDR3 reads TGTGCCAGCAGTGATCCGGGGGGAGGTGACGAGCAGTACTTC.

The V and J genes are TRBV5-6 and TRBJ1-2, with 7 positions matching TRBD1. Germline assignment: CDR1 SGHDT and CDR2 YYEEEE. Losses at the gene ends were 3 bases for V and 7 bases for J; bases not matched to a gene: 6. The CDR3 runs 13 residues. The CDR3 bases are TGTGCCAGCAGCTACGGACAGGTCCTTGGCTACACCTTC. Translation: CASSYGQVLGYTF.

This clone has only one observation. This chain uses TRBV5-5 with TRBJ1-2; weak D call: TRBD1 (5 bases). Per the germline V gene, CDR1 is SGHKS and CDR2 is YYEKEE (reference sequence). The CDR3 has 14 residues. Trimming stripped 4 bases from V and 4 bases from J, with 14 bases between. CDR3 nucleotides: TGTGCCAGCAGCCTCCTGAGGGGACCCTATGGCTACACCTTC. Translating it yields CASSLLRGPYGYTF.

The chain is built from TRBV2 and TRBJ1-2, with D possibly matching TRBD1 (5 bases). V lost 5 bases, J lost 4 bases, and 11 bases lay in between. The CDR3 length is 13 residues. Germline CDR1 is SNHLY and CDR2 is FYNNEI. This chain's CDR3 is CASSISGGYGYTF. The CDR3 nucleotides read TGTGCCAGCAGTATCTCGGGGGGCTATGGCTACACCTTC.

The V and J genes are TRBV28 and TRBJ1-4, with D possibly being TRBD1 (5 bases). Germline CDR1 reads MDHEN; CDR2 reads SYDVKM. The V and J ends lost 3 bases and 8 bases respectively, with 13 bases between them. The CDR3 extends over 14 amino acids. CDR3 in DNA: TGTGCCAGCAGTTTTTCGAGGGGCGGAGAAAAACTGTTTTTT. Amino acids: CASSFSRGGEKLFF.

The chain employs TRBV7-9 and TRBJ1-2; D may be TRBD1 (5 bases). CDR1 is SEHNR and CDR2 is FQNEAQ in the germline V gene (reference sequence). CDR3 length equals 14 residues. Trimming removed 0 bases from V and 7 bases from J, with 12 bases in between. The CDR3 DNA follows: TGTGCCAGCAGCTTAGCTATGGGGCATAGTGGCTACACCTTC. This sequence encodes CASSLAMGHSGYTF.

Only one count was recorded for this clone. The genes are TRBV5-1 and TRBJ2-7, with TRBD2 matching 9 bases. The CDR3 length is 16 residues. Germline assignment: CDR1 SGHRS and CDR2 YFSETQ. The V segment lost 0 bases and the J segment 2 bases; nucleotides outside the gene matches: 6. The CDR3 protein is CASSLEASGAPYEQYF. CDR3 sequence (DNA): TGCGCCAGCAGCTTGGAGGCTAGCGGGGCCCCCTACGAGCAGTACTTC.

The genes are TRBV7-6 and TRBJ2-7; D may match TRBD1 or TRBD2 (5 bases each). Germline assignment: CDR1 SGHVS and CDR2 FNYEAQ. The CDR3 has 12 amino acids. The V and J ends lost 2 bases and 6 bases respectively, with 8 bases between them. CDR3 nucleotide sequence: TGTGCCAGCAGCTTATATGGGGGCGAGCAGTACTTC. Translated: CASSLYGGEQYF.

This chain links TRBV18 with TRBJ1-6; TRBD1 matches 10 bases. The V segment lost 4 bases and the J segment 10 bases; nucleotides outside the gene matches: 10. The CDR3 is 16 residues long. Germline CDR1 KGHSH, CDR2 LQKENI. DNA for the CDR3: TGTGCCAGCTCACTCCAAGGACAGGGGGATCGCTCACCCCTCCACTTT. Translated: CASSLQGQGDRSPLHF.

This sequence joins TRBV5-4 and TRBJ2-3; D is unresolved. CDR1 is SGHNT, CDR2 YYREEE, per germline (reference sequence). This CDR3 comprises 13 residues. Trimming pared 0 bases from V and 5 bases from J, leaving 7 bases between. For the CDR3, the DNA is TGTGCCAGCAGCTTGGCCAATGGAGATACGCAGTATTTT. Translated: CASSLANGDTQYF.

This chain uses TRBV28 with TRBJ1-1; D may be TRBD1 (5 bases). Trimming pared 10 bases from V and 1 base from J, leaving 25 bases between. Germline values: CDR1 MDHEN, CDR2 SYDVKM. The CDR3 totals 17 residues. The CDR3 nucleotides read TGTGCCACCAAAGGGGTGGGCGGGGGTGGTTGGAACACTGAAGCTTTCTTT. As protein: CATKGVGGGGWNTEAFF.

The chain couples TRBV21-1 to TRBJ2-1; the table's D call, TRBD2, has no DNA check behind it. TRBV21-1 is a pseudogene locus. This CDR3 is 13 amino acids long. The CDR3 region is CASSKGGRNEQFF. The CDR3 DNA sequence: TGTGCCAGCAGCAAGGGGGGAAGGAATGAGCAGTTCTTC.

This clone showed up just a few times. CDR3 in amino acids: CASSLTFNRGGTEAFF. For the CDR3, the DNA is TGTGCCAGCAGTTTAACGTTCAACAGGGGGGGCACTGAAGCTTTCTTT. The chain is built from TRBV6-5 and TRBJ1-1, with 8 bases identical to TRBD1. Germline assignment: CDR1 MNHEY and CDR2 SVGAGI. V lost 4 bases and J lost 4; bases outside the gene matches: 11. CDR3 size: 16 residues.

The rearrangement links TRBV7-8 to TRBJ2-3; 7 nucleotides align to TRBD2. This CDR3 spans 18 amino acids. The junction had 18 bases not matched to a gene; V was cut back by 5 bases and J by 4 bases. Germline-derived CDR1 and CDR2 are SGHVS and FQNEAQ. This CDR3 reads CASSLTQSSGGIADTQYF. As DNA, the CDR3 is TGTGCCAGCAGCCTAACCCAGTCGTCGGGGGGTATAGCAGATACGCAGTATTTT.

This chain connects TRBV6-1 to TRBJ2-2, with 9 bases identical to TRBD2. The CDR3 is 13 amino acids. Germline CDR1 and CDR2: MNHNS and SASEGT. V was pared by 6 bases and J by 5 bases, with 1 base of the junction left unmatched. The CDR3 sequence is CASRAGGTGELFF. In DNA, the CDR3 is TGTGCCAGCAGAGCGGGAGGAACCGGGGAGCTGTTTTTT.

The chain carries TRBV7-2 and TRBJ1-1; D possibly corresponds to TRBD1 (5 bases). The CDR3 consists of 16 residues. V was clipped by 2 bases and J by 0 bases, with 13 bases between them. The V gene's germline CDR1 is SGHTA and CDR2 FQGNSA. CDR3 in DNA: TGTGCCAGCAGCTTAAGGACAAACAAGATGAACACTGAAGCTTTCTTT. Encoded protein: CASSLRTNKMNTEAFF.

The V call is TRBV28, the J call TRBJ1-2; D gene uncertain. The CDR3 is 12 residues long. V lost 8 bases, J lost 0 bases, and 7 bases lay in between. Germline assignment: CDR1 MDHEN and CDR2 SYDVKM. The DNA of the CDR3 is TGTGCCAGCGGACCGACTAACTATGGCTACACCTTC. Protein product: CASGPTNYGYTF.

The rearrangement joins TRBV28 to TRBJ2-3; the D gene is possibly TRBD2 (5 bases). The V and J ends lost 1 base and 11 bases respectively, with 10 bases between them. The CDR3 is 12 residues long. Germline V lookup: CDR1 MDHEN, CDR2 SYDVKM. Here the CDR3 reads CASSLLIGGQYF. The DNA of the CDR3 is TGTGCCAGCAGTTTATTGATCGGAGGGCAGTATTTT.

The rearrangement uses TRBV18 and TRBJ1-2, with D tentatively TRBD1 (6 bases). Germline-derived CDR1 and CDR2 are KGHSH and LQKENI. Trimming took off 1 base at V and 8 bases at J, with 17 bases between the two ends. This CDR3 has 15 amino acids. The CDR3 spells CASSPRSGEEEGYTF. CDR3 coding DNA: TGTGCCAGCTCACCACGGTCAGGGGAGGAAGAAGGCTACACCTTC.

The V and J genes are TRBV28 and TRBJ2-7, with a weak D call TRBD2 (6 bases). Germline V gene lookup returns CDR1 MDHEN and CDR2 SYDVKM. The CDR3 covers 15 residues. Trimming took 2 bases from V and 2 from J, leaving 13 bases between them. CDR3 amino acids: CASSLGPGEAYEQYF. The CDR3 region has the DNA TGTGCCAGCAGTTTAGGGCCTGGGGAGGCCTACGAGCAGTACTTC.

The chain is built from TRBV6-1 and TRBJ2-4; D may be TRBD1 (5 bases). The CDR3 spans 17 residues. The germline V gene encodes CDR1 MNHNS and CDR2 SASEGT. With 2 bases removed from V and 2 bases from J, the gap between germline ends came to 16 bases. The CDR3 DNA follows: TGTGCCAGCAGTGAATCCCCGATAGGGGTCACCAAAAACATTCAGTACTTC. It is translated as CASSESPIGVTKNIQYF.

The chain employs TRBV7-3 and TRBJ2-2; 15 bases align to TRBD2. CDR3 length: 18 residues. Germline CDR1 reads SGHTA; CDR2 reads FQGTGA. Trimming at V came to 6 bases and at J to 5 bases, leaving 10 bases not matched to a gene. The CDR3 DNA sequence: TGTGCCAGCAGACGGACTAGCGGGAGGGGCACAGTGACCGGGGAGCTGTTTTTT. It translates to CASRRTSGRGTVTGELFF.